This TCR beta chain was sequenced during a study of blood T cell repertoires in COVID-19. The overall study: In each case, the material was cDNA or gDNA derived from T cells, B-cell-depleted T cells, or PBMCs.

Methods used by the authors: By means of reference gene primer amplification, nucleated cell counts were estimated. Sequencing used immunoSEQ multiplex PCR; TCRdb keeps in-frame clones, though not all of them. The DNA was the basis for D and trimming; V, J and clone size are from that table. Altogether some 26,000 clones are present, 70% to 90% being singletons, with the ten largest covering over 15%. V lost 3 bases, J lost 2 bases, and 7 bases stayed unmatched. Germline assignment: CDR1 LNHNV and CDR2 YYDKDF (reference sequence). The CDR3 is made up of 16 amino acids. This clone has just one count. The sequence was obtained from a human donor in a cohort sampled during active COVID-19. The specimen sequenced was peripheral blood. The chain employs TRBV15 and TRBJ2-3; 8 bases align to TRBD1. The CDR3 loop reads CATSRGGQEDTDTQYF. The DNA of the CDR3 is TGTGCCACCAGCAGGGGGGGACAGGAAGACACAGATACGCAGTATTTT.